What follows is one T cell receptor (beta chain) and its context. Its antigen is unknown. This sample is part of a study of T cells in Graves' hyperthyroidism and ophthalmopathy. Study findings and constraints: Most clonotypes that expanded in the thyroid above 0.001 also showed up in blood.

TCR beta CDR3 regions were amplified from RNA. TCR CDR3 underwent first-round RT-PCR with the HTBI primer set. TCRdb called the multiplex PCR reads again in MiXCR, with one record for every CDR3 protein. The repertoire holds about 660,000 distinct CDR3 sequences, over 40% seen once, with approximately 7.2% in the top ten. It was uncontrolled infection, other autoimmune disease, pregnancy or lactation that excluded patients. Trimming removed 6 bases at V and 3 bases at J, with 8 bases between. The CDR3 length is 12 residues. Germline V gene lookup returns CDR1 MNHNS and CDR2 SASEGT. Sequenced material: peripheral blood or thyroid tissue (not recorded which). The chain uses TRBV6-1 and TRBJ1-1, with D unclear. The sequence derives from an adult man with Graves' disease, either hyperthyroidism or ophthalmopathy (not recorded which). CDR3 DNA: TGTGCCAGCAGCCCAGTTCACACTGAAGCTTTCTTT. This translates into CASSPVHTEAFF.